Detailed here is one T cell receptor (beta chain). Its antigen is still unknown. This sample was included in a study of resident and recirculating memory T cells in vitiligo. In the study overall: Each patient gave two lesional and two nonlesional epidermal shave biopsies, plus PBMCs. Notes on the study in general: TCR sequences were not conserved across biopsy sites or patients.

Generated by immunoSEQ multiplex PCR, the TCRdb table keeps only in-frame clones and is missing some. The repertoire has some 70,000 clones, more than 85% of them found once; the top ten carry over 4.5%. The V end lost 3 bases, the J end lost 3 bases, and 23 bases lay between the germline ends. CDR3 length: 18 residues. Germline CDR1 and CDR2: LNHNV and YYDKDF (reference sequence). Confetti depigmentation, marking active vitiligo, was absent in these patients. No vitiligo treatment was given during the prior three months. This TCR derives from a male donor with vitiligo. Sequencing used blood. The V call is TRBV15, the J call TRBJ2-5; weak D call: TRBD2 (6 bases). DNA of the CDR3: TGTGCCACCAGCAGTCGGGGAAGTTCTGTGTGGGGGGAAGAGACCCAGTACTTC. Protein sequence: CATSSRGSSVWGEETQYF. Drawing the rest from reference TRBV15 and TRBJ2-5, the complete variable domain is DAMVIQNPRYQVTQFGKPVTLSCSQTLNHNVMYWYQQKSSQAPKLLFHYYDKDFNNEADTPDNFQSRRPNTSFCFLDIRSPGLGDTAMYLCATSSRGSSVWGEETQYFGPGTRLLVL.